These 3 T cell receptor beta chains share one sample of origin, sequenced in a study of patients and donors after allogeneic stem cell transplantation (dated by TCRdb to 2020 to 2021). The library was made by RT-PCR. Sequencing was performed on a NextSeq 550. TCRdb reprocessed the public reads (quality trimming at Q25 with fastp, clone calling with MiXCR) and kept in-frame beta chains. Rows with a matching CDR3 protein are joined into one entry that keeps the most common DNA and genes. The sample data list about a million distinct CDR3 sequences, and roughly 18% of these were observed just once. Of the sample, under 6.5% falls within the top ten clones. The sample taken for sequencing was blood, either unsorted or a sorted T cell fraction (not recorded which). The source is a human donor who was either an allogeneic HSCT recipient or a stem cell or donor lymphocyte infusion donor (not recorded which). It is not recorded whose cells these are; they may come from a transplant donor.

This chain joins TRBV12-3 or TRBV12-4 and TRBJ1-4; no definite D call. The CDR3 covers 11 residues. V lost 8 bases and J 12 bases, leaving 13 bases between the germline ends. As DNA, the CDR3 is TGTGCCAGCCGTCGCTCGAGGCAACTGTTTTTT. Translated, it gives CASRRSRQLFF.

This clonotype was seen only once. The DNA for the CDR3 is TGTGCCAGCAGTGTACAGGGCCTCCCTTCCTACAATGAGCAGTTCTTC. Translating it yields CASSVQGLPSYNEQFF. The V call is TRBV6-1, the J call TRBJ2-1; tentative D call: TRBD1 (6 bases). Germline CDR1 and CDR2: MNHNS and SASEGT. This CDR3 is 16 amino acids long. V lost 4 bases, J lost 1 base, and 14 bases lay in between.

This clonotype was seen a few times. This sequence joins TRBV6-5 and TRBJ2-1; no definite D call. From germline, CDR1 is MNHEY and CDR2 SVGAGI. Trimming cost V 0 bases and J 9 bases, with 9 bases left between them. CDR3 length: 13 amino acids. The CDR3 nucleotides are TGTGCCAGCAGTTACTCTTGGGGTATTGAGCAGTTCTTC. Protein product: CASSYSWGIEQFF.